This T cell receptor (beta chain) derives from a study of blood T cell repertoires in COVID-19. The wider study: COVID-19 samples, acute and convalescent, were from the United States, Italy and Spain. Sources were T cells, B-cell-depleted T cells, or PBMCs; the material itself was cDNA or gDNA.

The CDR3 has 15 residues. Germline V CDR1 and CDR2: MDHEN, SYDVKM. Losses at the gene ends were 4 bases for V and 5 bases for J; bases not matched to a gene: 7. Study processing details: Reference gene primer amplification yielded estimated nucleated cell counts. Profiling relied on immunoSEQ multiplex PCR, and the TCRdb table lists in-frame clones only, not all of them. V, J and clone size reflect that table, while D and trimming were determined from the DNA. The sample records fewer than 250,000 clones, roughly 86% being singletons. V gene TRBV28 combines with J gene TRBJ1-5; 8 bases map to TRBD1. Material for sequencing was peripheral blood. This clonotype was sampled from a man aged 50 to 60 with acute or convalescent COVID-19. The CDR3 reads CASSSLQGGDQPQHF. As DNA, the CDR3 is TGTGCCAGCAGTTCCCTACAGGGGGGGGATCAGCCCCAGCATTTT.